Listed here are 20 T cell receptor beta chains from one sample, sequenced in a study of molecular identifiers for immune sequencing clone quantification. TCRdb called the PCR reads again in MiXCR, with one record for every CDR3 protein. The sample includes a few hundred thousand distinct CDR3 sequences, 24% seen only once; the top ten take 0.65% to 0.75%. Sequenced material: naive CD8+ T cells from blood, with Jurkat cell RNA spiked in. Subset: FACS-sorted CD8+CD4-CCR7+CD45RA+ naive T cells. These receptors were taken from a human donor in good health. Some libraries in this study had Jurkat cell RNA spiked in.

This clonotype was counted many times. The gene calls are TRBV19 and TRBJ2-6; D not resolved. Trimming took off 6 bases at V and 0 bases at J, with 6 bases between the two ends. Germline CDR1 and CDR2: LNHDA and SQIVND (reference sequence). The CDR3 runs 14 residues. Written as DNA, the CDR3 is TGTGCCAGTAGCATCTCCTCTGGGGCCAACGTCCTGACTTTC. Its protein is CASSISSGANVLTF.

The chain links TRBV5-6 to TRBJ1-2; no definite D call. The V gene's germline CDR1 is SGHDT and CDR2 YYEEEE. The V gene lost 2 bases and the J gene lost 8 bases, with 16 bases spanning the gap. This CDR3 region has 14 residues. The CDR3 region has the DNA TGTGCCAGCAGCTTCGAGGCGTCTGGCGAAGGCTACACCTTC. The encoded protein is CASSFEASGEGYTF.

Remarks on this clonotype: One end of the junction is discordant with germline, which a read error may explain. The chain employs TRBV15 and TRBJ2-1; 8 bases map to TRBD2. The CDR3 totals 16 residues. Germline assignment: CDR1 LNHNV and CDR2 YYDKDF (reference sequence). The DNA for the CDR3 is TGTGTCACCAGCAGAGGGTATGGTAGCGGGGACAATGAGCAGTTCTTC. It yields the protein CVTSRGYGSGDNEQFF.

Concerning this clonotype itself: A much larger clone is a single base away; this may be a read error. The chain couples TRBV11-2 to TRBJ1-1, with D unclear. The CDR3 sequence is 15 residues long. Per germline, CDR1 SGHAT and CDR2 FQNNGV. Trimming removed 0 bases from V and 2 bases from J, with 10 bases in between. For the CDR3, the DNA is TGTGCCAGCAGCTTAGATCGAACCCGAAACACTGAAGCTTTCTTT. Encoded protein: CASSLDRTRNTEAFF.

The gene calls are TRBV30 and TRBJ1-1, with a possible D match to TRBD1 (6 bases). The V gene lost 0 bases and the J gene lost 5 bases, with 10 bases spanning the gap. Germline V gives CDR1 GTSNPN, CDR2 SVGIG (reference sequence). The CDR3 loop spans 13 amino acids. CDR3 sequence: CAWSVTGHTEAFF. For the CDR3, the DNA is TGTGCCTGGAGTGTAACAGGGCATACTGAAGCTTTCTTT.

The chain recombines TRBV28 with TRBJ1-5; TRBD1 is a possible D gene (5 bases). This CDR3 is 14 amino acids long. CDR1 is MDHEN, CDR2 SYDVKM, per germline. Trimming took off 2 bases at V and 8 bases at J, with 13 bases between the two ends. The chain's CDR3 is CASSLVAGTEPQHF. DNA of the CDR3: TGTGCCAGCAGTTTAGTGGCAGGGACGGAGCCCCAGCATTTT.

This clonotype occurred a few times. The V gene is TRBV12-3 or TRBV12-4, the J gene TRBJ2-1; 7 nucleotides match TRBD2. The CDR3 consists of 17 residues. V lost 4 bases and J lost 2; bases outside the gene matches: 11. The CDR3 loop reads CASSSPVAGRAYNEQFF. In nucleotides, the CDR3 is TGTGCCAGCAGTTCCCCCGTAGCGGGTAGAGCCTACAATGAGCAGTTCTTC.

This clonotype came up many times. This chain connects TRBV9 to TRBJ2-1; D is perhaps TRBD1 or TRBD2 (5 bases each). The germline V and J ends were trimmed by 2 bases and 5 bases, with 8 bases remaining between them. CDR1 is SGDLS and CDR2 is YYNGEE in the germline V gene. The CDR3 contains 13 residues. The DNA of the CDR3 is TGTGCCAGCAGCGTCGGGGCCAACAATGAGCAGTTCTTC. This gives the protein CASSVGANNEQFF.

Points on this clonotype: Given a much more abundant clone one base away, this may be a read error. This likely comes from a read error, as the CDR3 has no conserved phenylalanine or tryptophan at its end. The chain uses TRBV7-9 and TRBJ1-4; D gene uncertain. The CDR3 is made up of 15 amino acids. Germline V CDR1 and CDR2: SEHNR, FQNEAQ (reference sequence). V lost 5 bases, J lost 8 bases, and 18 bases lay in between. The CDR3 bases are TGTGCCAGCAGCAAAGGCCGGGATGTTGAAGAAAAACTGTTTATT. It is translated as CASSKGRDVEEKLFI.

In this sample, this clonotype turned up many times. This rearrangement joins TRBV6-2 or TRBV6-3 to TRBJ2-1; D unclear. This CDR3 is built from 14 residues. Germline V gene sequence: CDR1 MNHEY, CDR2 SVGEGT. V was cut by 7 bases and J by 2 bases, with 12 bases left in between. In DNA, the CDR3 is TGTGCCAGCACGGTGGGCCTCACCTACAATGAGCAGTTCTTC. Translating it yields CASTVGLTYNEQFF.

Of note for this clonotype: The conserved closing phenylalanine or tryptophan is absent in this CDR3, likely reflecting a read error. This chain joins TRBV5-1 and TRBJ2-5; possible D gene TRBD2, 5 bases. Deletions cut 6 bases from V and 4 bases from J, with 19 bases between. The CDR3 covers 15 residues. CDR1 SGHRS and CDR2 YFSETQ come from the germline V gene. In DNA form, the CDR3 reads TGCGCCAGCAAACGAGGCTCCCGCGAGGGAGAGACCCAGTACTTA. The encoded protein is CASKRGSREGETQYL.

Turning to this clonotype: One end of the junction varies from germline; a read error may be responsible. The V and J genes are TRBV27 and TRBJ1-1, with D possibly matching TRBD1 (6 bases). CDR3 length equals 16 residues. CDR1 and CDR2 from the germline V gene are MNHEY and SMNVEV (reference sequence). The CDR3 coding sequence is TGTGCCAGCCGAACCGGGACAAGGGGTTTCGCCACTGAAGCTTCCTTT. It translates to CASRTGTRGFATEASF.

Concerning this clonotype: This may arise from a read error, as a much more abundant clone is one base away. The V call is TRBV20-1, the J call TRBJ1-1; D perhaps matches TRBD1 (6 bases). CDR3 size: 16 residues. Trimming removed 5 bases at V and 3 bases at J, with 22 bases between. Germline loops: CDR1 DFQATT, CDR2 SNEGSKA (reference sequence). The CDR3 here is CSAEISGTRRDTEAFF. The CDR3 bases are TGCAGTGCTGAAATCTCCGGGACACGGAGAGACACTGAAGCTTTCTTT.

V and J are TRBV6-5 and TRBJ1-1; 7 bases map to TRBD1. The V gene's germline CDR1 is MNHEY and CDR2 SVGAGI. The V gene end was trimmed by 2 bases and the J gene end by 11 bases; junction bases not matched to a gene: 11. This CDR3 region has 14 residues. The CDR3 protein is CASSYVPGGAVAFF. CDR3 DNA sequence: TGTGCCAGCAGTTACGTCCCAGGGGGGGCGGTGGCTTTCTTT.

The chain links TRBV13 to TRBJ1-1; D is unclear. This CDR3 has 13 residues. The germline CDR1 and CDR2 sequences are PRHDT and FYEKMQ (reference sequence). V was pared by 5 bases and J by 1 base, with 8 bases between. DNA of the CDR3: TGTGCCAGCAGCGAGTGGAGGAACACTGAAGCTTTCTTT. Translated: CASSEWRNTEAFF.

A remark on this clonotype: At one end, the junction sequence differs from germline, possibly due to a read error. The chain is built from TRBV7-9 and TRBJ2-7, with 12 bases lining up with TRBD2. Looked up from germline, CDR1 is SEHNR and CDR2 is FQNEAQ (reference sequence). This CDR3 has 16 residues. CDR3 DNA: TGTGCCAACAGCCCCCCCTCTAGCGGGGGGGCGTATGAGCAGTACTTC. Protein product: CANSPPSSGGAYEQYF.

The V gene is TRBV12-3 or TRBV12-4, the J gene TRBJ2-5; the match to TRBD1 covers 8 bases. This CDR3 spans 15 amino acids. V lost 2 bases, J lost 1 base, and 3 bases stayed unmatched. DNA for the CDR3: TGTGCCAGCAGTTTATGGGGGACAGGCCAAGAGACCCAGTACTTC. This gives the protein CASSLWGTGQETQYF.

As regards this clonotype: Since a much larger clone is just one base distant, this may be a read error. The CDR3 carries no conserved terminal phenylalanine or tryptophan, so it likely arises from a read error. This chain connects TRBV13 to TRBJ2-3; 7 bases match TRBD2. V shed 4 bases and J 0 bases; nucleotides not matched to a gene: 16. There are 19 residues in the CDR3. Per the germline V gene, CDR1 is PRHDT and CDR2 is FYEKMQ (reference sequence). The CDR3 loop is CASSSRSGAGRASTDTQYL. CDR3 DNA sequence: TGTGCCAGCAGCTCTCGGTCGGGAGCGGGGCGTGCTAGCACAGATACGCAGTATCTT.

This clonotype has just a few counts. The V gene is TRBV27, the J gene TRBJ1-1; 9 bases match TRBD1. Germline CDR1 and CDR2: MNHEY and SMNVEV (reference sequence). J was trimmed by 5 bases and V by 8 bases; bases with no gene match: 15. The CDR3 totals 16 residues. CDR3 nucleotide sequence: TGTGCCAGCGGATCGAGGGACAGGGTTTCGGAAACTGAAGCTTTCTTT. This gives the protein CASGSRDRVSETEAFF.

This chain links TRBV10-2 with TRBJ1-4, with D possibly being TRBD1 (5 bases). The ends were cut back, 3 bases at V and 7 bases at J, with 15 bases in the middle. CDR1 and CDR2 (germline): WSHSY, SAAADI. The CDR3 consists of 15 residues. CDR3 DNA sequence: TGCGCCAGCAGTGAACGGACTGGAGGGGTTGAAAAACTGTTTTTT. This sequence encodes CASSERTGGVEKLFF.